One sample yielded the 29 T cell receptor beta chains listed below, sequenced in a study of cytotoxic CD8 clonotypes in ibrutinib-treated CLL. Produced via immunoSEQ multiplex PCR; TCRdb's table is partial and in-frame only. The sample lists under 200,000 clones; roughly 86% were seen once. The specimen comprised PBMCs, sampled after 12 months of ibrutinib treatment. The receptors shown here come from a human donor with chronic lymphocytic leukemia.

The V and J genes are TRBV28 and TRBJ1-2, with D possibly being TRBD1 (6 bases). This CDR3 contains 15 residues. Germline CDR1 reads MDHEN; CDR2 reads SYDVKM. With 5 bases removed from V and 2 bases from J, the gap between germline ends came to 15 bases. CDR3 sequence reads: CASSAGHQGNYGYTF. CDR3 DNA: TGTGCCAGCAGTGCGGGACACCAGGGGAACTATGGCTACACCTTC.

The gene calls are TRBV18 and TRBJ1-1; unclear D gene. Trimming left V 3 bases short and J 1 base short, with 9 bases between. This CDR3 region has 14 residues. Per the germline V gene, CDR1 is KGHSH and CDR2 is LQKENI. The CDR3 nucleotides read TGTGCCAGCTCACCCATTCCGGCGAACACTGAAGCTTTCTTT. This translates into CASSPIPANTEAFF. Looking up the rest from reference TRBV18 and TRBJ1-1 gives the full variable domain: NAGVMQNPRHLVRRRGQEARLRCSPMKGHSHVYWYRQLPEEGLKFMVYLQKENIIDESGMPKERFSAEFPKEGPSILRIQQVVRGDSAAYFCASSPIPANTEAFFGQGTRLTVV.

This clone showed up just a few times. The V and J genes are TRBV5-5 and TRBJ2-5; no clear D. The length of the CDR3 is 14 residues. Per germline, CDR1 SGHKS and CDR2 YYEKEE (reference sequence). Trimming took 5 bases from V and 5 from J, leaving 16 bases between them. The CDR3 bases are TGTGCCAGCAGATACACAACCGCCGCCGAGACCCAGTACTTC. It encodes CASRYTTAAETQYF.

V usage is TRBV5-1 and J usage is TRBJ1-6; TRBD1 matches 9 bases. CDR1 is SGHRS, CDR2 YFSETQ, per germline. J was trimmed by 4 bases and V by 4 bases; bases with no gene match: 12. This CDR3 spans 18 amino acids. CDR3 nucleotide sequence: TGCGCCAGCAGCCTATGGGACAGGGCGCCAGGATATAATTCACCCCTCCACTTT. Protein sequence: CASSLWDRAPGYNSPLHF.

The chain has TRBV11-3 and TRBJ1-2; D not certain. Germline-derived CDR1 and CDR2 are SGHNT and YENEEA. This CDR3 has 14 residues. V was trimmed by 5 bases and J by 8 bases, leaving 18 bases between them. Written as DNA, the CDR3 is TGTGCCAGCAGCCTCCGGGCCTCGCGACGGGGCTACACCTTC. As protein: CASSLRASRRGYTF.

This CDR3 is CASSQAGGGVYEQYF. The CDR3 DNA follows: TGCGCCAGCAGCCAAGCCGGGGGTGGTGTCTACGAGCAGTACTTC. The chain recombines TRBV4-1 with TRBJ2-7; D possibly corresponds to TRBD2 (6 bases). CDR1 is MGHRA and CDR2 is YSYEKL in the germline V gene. V was trimmed by 1 base and J by 3 bases, leaving 13 bases between them. CDR3 length: 15 amino acids.

V is TRBV21-1 and J is TRBJ1-5. TRBV21-1 is a pseudogene locus. CDR3 size: 15 residues. CDR3 residues: CASSKEGGSNQPQHF. The CDR3 bases are TGTGCCAGCAGCAAAGAGGGGGGGAGCAATCAGCCCCAGCATTTT.

The gene calls are TRBV7-2 and TRBJ2-3, with TRBD2 matching 9 bases. Trimming removed 6 bases from V and 6 bases from J; junction bases left unmatched: 7. This CDR3 spans 14 amino acids. The germline CDR1 and CDR2 sequences are SGHTA and FQGNSA. CDR3 region: CASRPGTSPDTQYF. The CDR3 region has the DNA TGTGCCAGCAGACCCGGGACTAGCCCCGATACGCAGTATTTT.

This sequence joins TRBV7-2 and TRBJ2-7; D may correspond to TRBD1 or TRBD2 (6 bases each). The V and J ends lost 0 bases and 3 bases respectively, with 12 bases between them. Germline values: CDR1 SGHTA, CDR2 FQGNSA. This CDR3 is 15 amino acids long. CDR3 coding DNA: TGTGCCAGCAGCTTAGCGTCGGGGGCTCTCTACGAGCAGTACTTC. It codes for CASSLASGALYEQYF.

A few counts support this clone. This sequence joins TRBV5-6 and TRBJ2-3; 7 bases fit TRBD1. Germline loops: CDR1 SGHDT, CDR2 YYEEEE. The CDR3 length is 15 residues. Unmatched junction bases numbered 5, after V lost 4 bases and J lost 0 bases. The CDR3 loop reads CASSPRQGSTDTQYF. The CDR3 nucleotides are TGTGCCAGCAGCCCCCGACAGGGAAGCACAGATACGCAGTATTTT.

This rearrangement joins TRBV4-3 to TRBJ1-5; no definite D call. V was clipped by 1 base and J by 6 bases, with 7 bases between them. This CDR3 has 13 amino acids. Germline V gives CDR1 LGHNA, CDR2 YSLEER. CDR3 coding DNA: TGCGCCAGCAGCCAAGCGTGGGGTCAGCCCCAGCATTTT. It specifies CASSQAWGQPQHF.

This sequence joins TRBV7-9 and TRBJ1-2; D is perhaps TRBD1 (5 bases). The CDR3 spans 14 residues. Germline V gene lookup returns CDR1 SEHNR and CDR2 FQNEAQ (reference sequence). V gave up 0 bases and J gave up 7 bases, with 12 bases separating them. This chain's CDR3 is CASSLAWGKGGYTF. CDR3 sequence (DNA): TGTGCCAGCAGCTTAGCGTGGGGGAAAGGTGGCTACACCTTC.

The chain is built from TRBV9 and TRBJ2-1, with 12 bases identical to TRBD2. The CDR3 is 15 amino acids. The ends lost 3 bases at V and 7 bases at J; junction bases unmatched: 5. CDR1 and CDR2 from the germline V gene are SGDLS and YYNGEE. The CDR3 loop is CASSDRLAGENEQFF. The DNA for the CDR3 is TGTGCCAGCAGCGACCGACTAGCGGGAGAGAATGAGCAGTTCTTC.

This chain uses TRBV25-1 with TRBJ2-2, with 9 nucleotides matching TRBD1. Germline-derived CDR1 and CDR2 are MGHDK and SYGVNS. V lost 5 bases to trimming and J lost 5 bases; unmatched junction nucleotides: 9. The CDR3 totals 16 residues. The CDR3 loop is CASSIQGAWGTGELFF. The CDR3 DNA reads as TGTGCCAGCAGTATACAGGGGGCCTGGGGTACCGGGGAGCTGTTTTTT.

The V call is TRBV7-9, the J call TRBJ2-7, with 7 nucleotides matching TRBD1. In germline, CDR1 is SEHNR, CDR2 FQNEAQ (reference sequence). J gave up 4 bases and V 6 bases, and 9 bases lay outside the gene matches. The CDR3 sequence is 14 residues long. The CDR3 loop reads CASRRDSGRYEQYF. The CDR3 DNA follows: TGTGCCAGCAGGAGGGACAGCGGTAGATACGAGCAGTACTTC.

The CDR3, as DNA: TGTGCCAGCAGCGTAGCTGGAGGGACGGCCTACGAGCAGTACTTC. Translation: CASSVAGGTAYEQYF. The chain couples TRBV9 to TRBJ2-7, with TRBD2 as a possible D gene (6 bases). The CDR3 contains 15 residues. Germline V gene lookup returns CDR1 SGDLS and CDR2 YYNGEE. V was cut by 0 bases and J by 2 bases, with 12 bases left in between.

This chain links TRBV7-9 with TRBJ1-1; tentative D call: TRBD1 (5 bases). This CDR3 region has 13 residues. With 4 bases removed from V and 4 bases from J, the gap between germline ends came to 10 bases. The germline gives CDR1 SEHNR, CDR2 FQNEAQ (reference sequence). The CDR3 here is CASSSREGTEAFF. DNA for the CDR3: TGTGCCAGCAGCTCCAGGGAGGGCACTGAAGCTTTCTTT.

The CDR3 sequence: CASRHDRDEQFF. CDR3 DNA: TGCGCCAGCAGGCACGACAGGGATGAGCAGTTCTTC. The chain has TRBV5-1 and TRBJ2-1, with 7 bases that match TRBD1. Germline lookup yields CDR1 SGHRS and CDR2 YFSETQ. CDR3 length: 12 amino acids. V lost 5 bases and J lost 8; bases outside the gene matches: 4.

The chain joins TRBV19 to TRBJ1-2; D not resolved. Germline V lookup: CDR1 LNHDA, CDR2 SQIVND (reference sequence). The V end lost 7 bases, the J end lost 2 bases, and 17 bases lay between the germline ends. The CDR3 runs to 15 residues. The CDR3 loop is CASKTGPNLNYGYTF. The CDR3 nucleotides are TGTGCCAGTAAAACCGGACCGAATCTAAACTATGGCTACACCTTC.

The J gene is TRBJ1-5, the V gene TRBV28; the match to TRBD1 covers 9 bases. The CDR3 contains 15 residues. V dropped 6 bases and J dropped 1; count of bases not matched to a gene: 4. The germline V gene encodes CDR1 MDHEN and CDR2 SYDVKM. The CDR3 protein is CASRGDRVSNQPQHF. The CDR3 coding sequence is TGTGCCAGCAGGGGGGACAGGGTGAGCAATCAGCCCCAGCATTTT.

The gene calls are TRBV7-3 and TRBJ2-1, with 10 bases identical to TRBD2. CDR3 length equals 14 residues. Germline V gives CDR1 SGHTA, CDR2 FQGTGA. After removal of 5 bases from V and 4 bases from J, the junction contained 2 bases not matched to a gene. CDR3 nucleotides: TGTGCCAGCAGCCTAGCGGGAGTTTACAATGAGCAGTTCTTC. This encodes CASSLAGVYNEQFF.

V is TRBV15 and J is TRBJ2-7, with D tentatively TRBD1 (6 bases). The CDR3 has 15 amino acids. Germline V gene data show CDR1 as LNHNV and CDR2 as YYDKDF (reference sequence). Trimming removed 2 bases at V and 3 bases at J, with 14 bases between. As DNA, the CDR3 is TGTGCCACCAGCAGATACCGAGGACAGAGCTACGAGCAGTACTTC. Protein: CATSRYRGQSYEQYF.

The V gene is TRBV11-2, the J gene TRBJ1-5, with 7 bases matching TRBD1. Germline CDR1 SGHAT, CDR2 FQNNGV. The CDR3 contains 15 residues. Trimming cost V 5 bases and J 1 base; bases outside gene matches: 5. As DNA, the CDR3 is TGTGCCAGCAGCCCCGGGACAGCCAGCAATCAGCCCCAGCATTTT. Amino acids: CASSPGTASNQPQHF.

The chain has TRBV4-1 and TRBJ2-7; D ambiguous. The CDR3 consists of 14 residues. Germline loops: CDR1 MGHRA, CDR2 YSYEKL. V lost 0 bases and J lost 1, with 7 bases in between. This chain's CDR3 is CASSQDETSYEQYF. CDR3 coding DNA: TGCGCCAGCAGCCAAGATGAGACTTCCTACGAGCAGTACTTC.

This chain connects TRBV11-2 to TRBJ2-7, with TRBD2 identical over 7 bases. Looked up from germline, CDR1 is SGHAT and CDR2 is FQNNGV. V lost 1 base, J lost 5 bases, and 11 bases stayed unmatched. The CDR3 contains 16 residues. The CDR3, as DNA: TGTGCCAGCAGCTTAGGCGCTGTTGGGGGGAGGGACGAGCAGTACTTC. Encoded protein: CASSLGAVGGRDEQYF.

In its sample, this clone was seen once. J is TRBJ2-6 and V is TRBV2; D not certain. CDR3 length: 19 residues. V dropped 0 bases and J dropped 0 bases, with 15 bases sitting between them. In germline, CDR1 is SNHLY, CDR2 FYNNEI. CDR3 DNA: TGTGCCAGCAGTGAAGCTCGGGCAGGAACTAACTCTGGGGCCAACGTCCTGACTTTC. It yields the protein CASSEARAGTNSGANVLTF.

The chain joins TRBV29-1 to TRBJ2-1; D gene uncertain. Trimming stripped 6 bases from V and 9 bases from J, with 21 bases between. The CDR3 contains 14 residues. Germline loops: CDR1 SQVTM, CDR2 ANQGSEA. The CDR3 coding sequence is TGCAGCGTGGCGCTTAGATTTGCAGCAGGTGAGCAGTTCTTC. Translating it yields CSVALRFAAGEQFF.

This chain joins TRBV27 and TRBJ1-5; tentatively, D is TRBD1 (5 bases). The germline V gene has CDR1 MNHEY and CDR2 SMNVEV (reference sequence). V was clipped by 5 bases and J by 4 bases, with 9 bases between them. CDR3 size: 13 residues. The CDR3 sequence is CASSLDRNQPQHF. The CDR3 DNA follows: TGTGCCAGCAGTCTAGACAGAAATCAGCCCCAGCATTTT.

V is TRBV10-1 and J is TRBJ1-2; 8 bases agree with TRBD1. Losses at the gene ends were 4 bases for V and 2 bases for J; bases not matched to a gene: 9. This CDR3 has 16 amino acids. Germline V gives CDR1 WNHNN, CDR2 SYGVQD (reference sequence). The CDR3 region is CASSVFLGQGNYGYTF. CDR3 coding DNA: TGCGCCAGCAGTGTATTCCTCGGACAGGGAAACTATGGCTACACCTTC.